This is a list of T cell receptor beta chains from one sample in a study of T cell changes during pregnancy in multiple sclerosis. Some clones are missing from TCRdb's copy, which holds only in-frame ones; the method was immunoSEQ multiplex PCR. The sample records roughly 32,000 clones, around 92% being singletons. The sequencing here drew on CD8+ T cells from peripheral blood mononuclear cells, taken in the second trimester of pregnancy. Source of these receptors: a female donor in good health, enrolled as a control in a pregnancy study. Both conserved end residues are part of each CDR3. Each record gives: V gene, D gene, J gene, clone size, CDR3 DNA, CDR3 protein. A D gene is named only where the DNA matches it firmly. Rows give clone size only sometimes, using once, few, many, or a class for an expanded clone.

>TRBV4-3|.|TRBJ1-1|.
TGCGCCAGCACCCAAAGCCGGGGAATGAACACTGAAGCTTTCTTT
CASTQSRGMNTEAFF
>TRBV21-1|.|TRBJ2-2|.
TGTGCCAGCAGCTCGACAGGTAACCACCCTCCGGACACCGGGGAGCTGTTTTTT
CASSSTGNHPPDTGELFF
>TRBV6-5|.|TRBJ2-5|.
TGTGCCAGCAGTTACTCGAAGGGAGAAGAGACCCAGTACTTC
CASSYSKGEETQYF
>TRBV4-1|TRBD2|TRBJ2-7|once
TGCGCCAGCAGCCGATCTAGCGGGGGGAGCTCCTACGAGCAGTACTTC
CASSRSSGGSSYEQYF
>TRBV5-6|TRBD1|TRBJ1-2|.
TGTGCCAGCAGCCTCTGGACAGGGACATTATATGGCTACACCTTC
CASSLWTGTLYGYTF
>TRBV7-9|TRBD1|TRBJ1-1|.
TGTGCCAGCAGTGGGACAGTGAACACTGAAGCTTTCTTT
CASSGTVNTEAFF
>TRBV7-3|TRBD2|TRBJ2-3|.
TGTGCCAGCAGCCACGCGGGAGCGGGGGACAACACAGATACGCAGTATTTT
CASSHAGAGDNTDTQYF
>TRBV14|TRBD1|TRBJ1-6|.
TGTGCCAGCAGCTCGAACAGGGGCAGGCTCTTTCGGGGGCGTTCACCCCTCCACTTT
CASSSNRGRLFRGRSPLHF
>TRBV27|TRBD1|TRBJ2-7|.
TGTGCCAGCAGTGGGACAGGTGGATACGAGCAGTACTTC
CASSGTGGYEQYF
>TRBV30|TRBD2|TRBJ2-3|.
TGTGCCTGGAGTGGGGGCGGGGGGCAGGCAGATACGCAGTATTTT
CAWSGGGGQADTQYF
>TRBV7-9|TRBD2|TRBJ2-3|.
TGTGCCAGCAGCATCGTAGCGGGGGGGCCTCCAGATACGCAGTATTTT
CASSIVAGGPPDTQYF
>TRBV9|.|TRBJ2-1|.
TGTGCCAGCAGCGTAGAGAGGACAGCCTACAATGAGCAGTTCTTC
CASSVERTAYNEQFF
>TRBV4-3|.|TRBJ2-2|.
TGCGCCAGCAGCCAAGACACCACAGGGTTAACCGGGGAGCTGTTTTTT
CASSQDTTGLTGELFF
>TRBV5-1|.|TRBJ2-1|.
TGCGCCAGCAGCTCTAATAGGGGTCGGGAGTTCTTC
CASSSNRGREFF
>TRBV9|TRBD2|TRBJ2-1|.
TGTGCCAGCAGCGTAATGGGACTAGCGGGTAATGAGCAGTTCTTC
CASSVMGLAGNEQFF
>TRBV19|.|TRBJ2-1|.
TGTGCCAGTAGCACCCGGGACACCTACTACAATGAGCAGTTCTTC
CASSTRDTYYNEQFF
>TRBV5-4|.|TRBJ1-2|.
TGTGCCAGCAGCCGATATGAGAGGCAGTATGGCTACACCTTC
CASSRYERQYGYTF
>TRBV2|.|TRBJ1-1|few
TGTGCCAGCAGTGAACGAGGGATCTCTGAAGCTTTCTTT
CASSERGISEAFF
>TRBV7-9|.|TRBJ1-5|.
TGTGCCAGCAGCTGGGGGGGGAAAAATCAGCCCCAGCATTTT
CASSWGGKNQPQHF
>TRBV6-6|TRBD2|TRBJ2-7|.
TGTGCCAGCAGTTACCTAGCGGGGGGGCTCTCCGAGCAGTACTTC
CASSYLAGGLSEQYF
>TRBV5-6|.|TRBJ2-3|.
TGTGCCAGCAGCTTGATGTTCACACCGACTATGAGCACAGATACGCAGTATTTT
CASSLMFTPTMSTDTQYF
>TRBV7-2|TRBD1|TRBJ2-7|.
TGTGCCAGCAGCTTAGGGCAGGGGGCCTACGAGCAGTACTTC
CASSLGQGAYEQYF
>TRBV12-2|.|TRBJ1-2|.
TGTGCAAGTCGCCCCCTCTGGGACACGAGAAGAGAAGGCTACACCTTC
CASRPLWDTRREGYTF
>TRBV13|TRBD2|TRBJ2-7|.
TGTGCCAGCAGCTTAGAGCGGGGTTCCTACGAGCAGTACTTC
CASSLERGSYEQYF
>TRBV5-6|TRBD1|TRBJ2-5|.
TGTGCCAGCAGCATCCGGACAGGACTCCAAGAGACCCAGTACTTC
CASSIRTGLQETQYF
>TRBV12-5|.|TRBJ2-7|.
TGTGCTAGTGGTTTGGTACAGGTTAGCTACGAGCAGTACTTC
CASGLVQVSYEQYF
>TRBV6-6|.|TRBJ2-7|.
TGTGCCAGCAACCGGGACTCATCCTACGAGCAGTACTTC
CASNRDSSYEQYF
>TRBV6-1|TRBD1|TRBJ1-1|.
TGTGCCAGCAGTGAAGTAGTCGGGACAGGGGACACTGAAGCTTTCTTT
CASSEVVGTGDTEAFF
>TRBV2|.|TRBJ1-1|.
TGTGCCACCGAGGGTCGTACTGTGAACACTGAAGCTTTCTTT
CATEGRTVNTEAFF
>TRBV9|TRBD2|TRBJ2-2|.
TGTGCCAGCAGCGTAGCTGACGGGGGGGGCCTTTCCGGGGAGCTGTTTTTT
CASSVADGGGLSGELFF
>TRBV9|TRBD1|TRBJ1-1|.
TGTGCCAGCAGCGTAGCACAGGGGCTCACTGAAGCTTTCTTT
CASSVAQGLTEAFF
>TRBV7-9|.|TRBJ1-1|.
TGTGCCAGCAGCCCTAGGTCGTACACTGAAGCTTTCTTT
CASSPRSYTEAFF
>TRBV4-2|TRBD2|TRBJ2-3|.
TGTGCCAGCAGCCAACCTTTCGAGCGGGGGACAGATACGCAGTATTTT
CASSQPFERGTDTQYF
>TRBV27|.|TRBJ2-7|.
TGTGCCAGCAGCCGAATCAGGGGGGAAAACGAGCAGTACTTC
CASSRIRGENEQYF
>TRBV4-3|TRBD1|TRBJ1-2|.
TGCGCCAGCAGCCAGGGCGACAGGGTCGGCTATGGCTACACCTTC
CASSQGDRVGYGYTF
>TRBV6-4|.|TRBJ2-3|.
TGTGCCAGCAGTTCCATCAGCACAGATACGCAGTATTTT
CASSSISTDTQYF
>TRBV19|.|TRBJ1-5|.
TGTGCCAGTAGGCGACAGGTGGGAGATCAGCCCCAGCATTTT
CASRRQVGDQPQHF
>TRBV25-1|.|TRBJ1-1|.
TGTGCCAGCAGTGAAGGTGCGAACAGAGAAGCTTTCTTT
CASSEGANREAFF
>TRBV19|TRBD1|TRBJ1-4|.
TGTGCCAGTAGACCGGAAACAGGGGGCCTGGATGAAAAACTGTTTTTT
CASRPETGGLDEKLFF
>TRBV5-6|.|TRBJ2-1|.
TGTGCCAGCAGCTTGGGGGGGGACAATGAGCAGTTCTTC
CASSLGGDNEQFF
>TRBV27|TRBD2|TRBJ2-2|.
TGTGCCAGCAGTACCGGGACTAGAGGCGACGGGGAGCTGTTTTTT
CASSTGTRGDGELFF
>TRBV11-2|.|TRBJ2-5|.
TGTGCCAGCAGCTTGGTTAGGACAGGACATGAGGGGTGGGGGGCCCAGTACTTC
CASSLVRTGHEGWGAQYF
>TRBV4-3|.|TRBJ1-2|.
TGCGCCAGCAGCCTACCGGGGGATGGCTACACCTTC
CASSLPGDGYTF
>TRBV2|.|TRBJ1-2|.
TGTGCCAGCAGGGAGGAGGGGCTAGGAACTTATGGCTACACCTTC
CASREEGLGTYGYTF
>TRBV27|.|TRBJ1-1|.
TGTGCCAGCAGTAAGGCCTACAGGGTTGAGAACACTGAAGCTTTCTTT
CASSKAYRVENTEAFF
>TRBV5-1|TRBD1|TRBJ1-4|.
TGCGCCAGCAGCGAAGGACAGGGCCGGTTCGTGGGAAAACTGTTTTTT
CASSEGQGRFVGKLFF
>TRBV2|TRBD1|TRBJ2-1|.
TGTGCCAGAGGACAGGGGTTTGAGCAGTTCTTC
CARGQGFEQFF
>TRBV2|.|TRBJ1-1|.
TGTGCCAGCAGTGAGGCAGTTAACACTGAAGCTTTCTTT
CASSEAVNTEAFF
>TRBV6-5|TRBD1|TRBJ1-5|.
TGTGCCAGCAGGGTCGGGACAGGCTGGGATCAGCCCCAGCATTTT
CASRVGTGWDQPQHF
>TRBV10-3|TRBD2|TRBJ2-5|.
TGTGCCATCAGGCCCCGACTAGCGCCCGGGGGCCTACAAGAGACCCAGTACTTC
CAIRPRLAPGGLQETQYF
>TRBV4-1|TRBD1|TRBJ2-7|.
TGCGCCAGCAGCCAATCCGCCGGGACAGGGGGCGGCGAGCAGTACTTC
CASSQSAGTGGGEQYF
>TRBV7-9|TRBD1|TRBJ2-7|.
TGTGCCAGCAGCCAAGACAGGGGTGAGCCCTACGAGCAGTACTTC
CASSQDRGEPYEQYF